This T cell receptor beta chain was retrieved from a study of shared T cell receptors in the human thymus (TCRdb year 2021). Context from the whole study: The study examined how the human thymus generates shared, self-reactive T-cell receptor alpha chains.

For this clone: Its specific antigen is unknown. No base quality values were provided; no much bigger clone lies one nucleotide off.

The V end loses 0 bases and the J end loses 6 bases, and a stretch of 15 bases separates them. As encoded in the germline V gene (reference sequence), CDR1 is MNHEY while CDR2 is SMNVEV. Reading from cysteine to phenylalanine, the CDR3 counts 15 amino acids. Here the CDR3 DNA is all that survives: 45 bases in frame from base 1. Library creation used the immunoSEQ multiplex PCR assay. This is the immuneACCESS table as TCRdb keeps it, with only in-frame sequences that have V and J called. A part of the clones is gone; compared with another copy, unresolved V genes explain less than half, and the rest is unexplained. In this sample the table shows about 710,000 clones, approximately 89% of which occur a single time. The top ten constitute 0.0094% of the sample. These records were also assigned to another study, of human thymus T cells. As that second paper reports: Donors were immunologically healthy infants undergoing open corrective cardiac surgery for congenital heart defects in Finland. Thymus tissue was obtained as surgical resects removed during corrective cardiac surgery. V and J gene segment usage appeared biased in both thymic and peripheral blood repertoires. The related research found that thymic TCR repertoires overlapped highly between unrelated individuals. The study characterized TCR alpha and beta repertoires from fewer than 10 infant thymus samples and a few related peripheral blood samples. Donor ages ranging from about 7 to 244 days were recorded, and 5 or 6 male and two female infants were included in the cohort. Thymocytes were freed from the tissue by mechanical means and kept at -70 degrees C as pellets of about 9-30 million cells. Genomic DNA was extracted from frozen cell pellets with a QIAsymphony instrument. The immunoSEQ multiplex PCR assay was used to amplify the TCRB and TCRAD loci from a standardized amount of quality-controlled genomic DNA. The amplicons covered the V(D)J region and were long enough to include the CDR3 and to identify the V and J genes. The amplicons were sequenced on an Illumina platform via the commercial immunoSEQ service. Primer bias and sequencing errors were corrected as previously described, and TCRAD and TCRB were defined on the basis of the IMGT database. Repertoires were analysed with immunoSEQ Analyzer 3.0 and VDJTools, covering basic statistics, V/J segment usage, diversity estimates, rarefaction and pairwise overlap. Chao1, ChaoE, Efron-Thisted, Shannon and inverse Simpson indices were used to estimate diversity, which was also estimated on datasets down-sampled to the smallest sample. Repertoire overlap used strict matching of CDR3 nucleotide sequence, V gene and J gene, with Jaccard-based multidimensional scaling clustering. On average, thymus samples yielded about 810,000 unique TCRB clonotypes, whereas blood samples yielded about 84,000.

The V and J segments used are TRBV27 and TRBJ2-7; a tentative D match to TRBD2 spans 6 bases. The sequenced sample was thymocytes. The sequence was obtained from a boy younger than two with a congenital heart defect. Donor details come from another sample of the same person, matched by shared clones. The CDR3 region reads CASSLSGNSSAEQYF. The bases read TGTGCCAGCAGTTTATCCGGCAATTCTAGCGCCGAGCAGTACTTC.